These 5 T cell receptor beta chains share one sample of origin, sequenced in a study of cytomegalovirus exposure and HLA in healthy donors. The primer mix had 60 Vbeta and 13 Jbeta primers. Clones were read by immunoSEQ multiplex PCR, and TCRdb kept only the in-frame ones, dropping some. The repertoire holds 95,000 to 150,000 clones, with 80% as singletons. Specimen: PBMCs. These receptor sequences come from a female donor in good health and CMV-seropositive.

The chain couples TRBV25-1 to TRBJ1-1, with a weak D call TRBD1 (5 bases). The V end lost 4 bases, the J end lost 2 bases, and 11 bases lay between the germline ends. In germline, CDR1 is MGHDK, CDR2 SYGVNS. The CDR3 has 14 residues. The CDR3 DNA follows: TGTGCCAGCAGTGGTACAGGTCCAAACACTGAAGCTTTCTTT. Amino acid sequence: CASSGTGPNTEAFF.

V and J are TRBV5-5 and TRBJ1-2; 8 positions match TRBD1. Germline V gene lookup returns CDR1 SGHKS and CDR2 YYEKEE (reference sequence). This CDR3 has 15 amino acids. The V and J ends lost 1 base and 6 bases, in that order; junction bases with no gene match: 8. The CDR3 DNA reads TGTGCCAGCAGCTTGCTGGACAGGGCTATTGATGGCTACACCTTC. Amino acid sequence: CASSLLDRAIDGYTF.

The chain combines TRBV7-3 with TRBJ2-2, with D uncertain. Germline V lookup: CDR1 SGHTA, CDR2 FQGTGA. This CDR3 is 15 amino acids long. Trimming pared 3 bases from V and 0 bases from J, leaving 8 bases between. CDR3 residues: CASSFGAPNTGELFF. CDR3 bases: TGTGCCAGCAGCTTCGGAGCTCCGAACACCGGGGAGCTGTTTTTT.

This rearrangement joins TRBV5-6 to TRBJ2-2, with a possible D match to TRBD1 (6 bases). The V end lost 4 bases, the J end lost 0 bases, and 13 bases lay between the germline ends. Germline V gives CDR1 SGHDT, CDR2 YYEEEE. There are 16 residues in the CDR3. CDR3 loop: CASSSPGAANTGELFF. The CDR3 coding sequence is TGTGCCAGCAGCAGTCCAGGGGCTGCGAACACCGGGGAGCTGTTTTTT.

For this clone: One end of the junction is discordant with germline, which a read error may explain. The CDR3: CASSPGTLETQYF. The CDR3 coding sequence is TGTGCTAGCAGCCCGGGAACTTTGGAGACCCAGTACTTC. The V and J genes are TRBV7-7 and TRBJ2-5; the D gene is possibly TRBD2 (5 bases). CDR3 length: 13 residues. Germline loops: CDR1 SSHAT, CDR2 FNYEAQ (reference sequence).